These 14 T cell receptor beta chains came from one sample sequenced in a study of CD8 T cells in ankylosing spondylitis. MiXCR, applied by TCRdb to the 5' RACE reads, yields one record per CDR3 protein. The sample records approximately 140,000 distinct CDR3 sequences, 9.3% being singletons. Sequencing used blood, either unsorted or a sorted T cell fraction (not recorded which). Every receptor here comes from a male donor with ankylosing spondylitis or in good health (not recorded which).

This clonotype was found a few times. The chain is built from TRBV5-1 and TRBJ2-2; no definite D call. Between the trimmed V and J ends, which lost 5 bases and 0 bases, there was a span of 11 bases. The length of the CDR3 is 15 residues. Germline CDR1 is SGHRS and CDR2 is YFSETQ. The CDR3 loop is CASSSRFTNTGELFF. In DNA form, the CDR3 reads TGCGCCAGCAGTTCCCGGTTCACGAACACCGGGGAGCTGTTTTTT.

The genes are TRBV12-3 or TRBV12-4 and TRBJ1-3, with D unresolved. Trimming removed 1 base at V and 7 bases at J, with 5 bases between. The CDR3 contains 12 residues. CDR3 sequence (DNA): TGTGCCAGCAGTTTAGGGAGGAACACCATATATTTT. It codes for CASSLGRNTIYF.

This clonotype was found many times. This sequence joins TRBV24-1 and TRBJ2-3; D is unresolved. Germline loops: CDR1 KGHDR, CDR2 SFDVKD. The V gene lost 3 bases and the J gene lost 2 bases, with 5 bases spanning the gap. The CDR3 loop spans 13 amino acids. The CDR3, as DNA: TGTGCCACCAGTGATCCAGCCACAGATACGCAGTATTTT. It codes for CATSDPATDTQYF.

The gene calls are TRBV12-3 or TRBV12-4 and TRBJ2-3; 10 bases are a match to TRBD2. J lost 7 bases, V lost 3 bases, and 10 bases had no gene match. The CDR3 spans 16 residues. For the CDR3, the DNA is TGTGCCAGCAGTTTTGGCTTCCTAGCGGGAGTAAATACGCAGTATTTT. Its translation is CASSFGFLAGVNTQYF.

The sample holds a few counts of this clonotype. The V and J genes are TRBV28 and TRBJ1-5; no clear D gene. Between the trimmed V and J ends, which lost 1 base and 0 bases, there was a span of 10 bases. The CDR3 length is 16 residues. The germline CDR1 and CDR2 sequences are MDHEN and SYDVKM. The CDR3 loop is CASSLYSLNSNQPQHF. CDR3 DNA sequence: TGTGCCAGCAGTTTATACAGCTTGAATAGCAATCAGCCCCAGCATTTT.

This clonotype came up many times. The chain joins TRBV7-8 to TRBJ2-5; 8 nucleotides match TRBD2. V gave up 5 bases and J gave up 2 bases; unmatched junction bases: 10. CDR3 length equals 16 residues. CDR1 and CDR2 from the germline V gene are SGHVS and FQNEAQ. The CDR3 reads CASSLGGSGAQETQYF. The CDR3 DNA reads TGTGCCAGCAGCCTGGGGGGTAGCGGGGCACAAGAGACCCAGTACTTC.

This clonotype was counted at least ten times. The V call is TRBV24-1, the J call TRBJ2-1; D may be TRBD2 (7 bases). The CDR3 is 13 amino acids. Looked up from germline, CDR1 is KGHDR and CDR2 is SFDVKD. Trimming took 4 bases from V and 8 from J, leaving 11 bases between them. The CDR3 sequence: CATSDLGGDEQFF. The CDR3 DNA reads as TGTGCCACCAGTGACCTAGGGGGGGATGAGCAGTTCTTC.

This clonotype occurred once. The genes are TRBV15 and TRBJ2-1; TRBD1 aligns across 9 bases. With 4 bases clipped from V and 5 bases from J, the junction kept 15 bases outside the gene matches. CDR1 LNHNV and CDR2 YYDKDF come from the germline V gene (reference sequence). The CDR3 consists of 18 residues. CDR3 sequence reads: CATSTPGQGRSWDNEQFF. The CDR3 DNA reads as TGTGCCACCAGCACTCCGGGACAGGGAAGATCCTGGGACAATGAGCAGTTCTTC.

As regards this clonotype: One base away lies a much larger clone, so this may be a sequencing read error. The rearrangement uses TRBV20-1 and TRBJ2-2, with a possible D match to TRBD1 (5 bases). Per germline, CDR1 DFQATT and CDR2 SNEGSKA (reference sequence). The CDR3 sequence is 16 residues long. The CDR3 spells CSARPDRRRDTVELFF. CDR3 nucleotides: TGCAGTGCTAGACCCGACAGACGGCGAGACACCGTGGAGCTGTTTTTT.

This clonotype was seen repeatedly, ten times or more. This chain uses TRBV7-2 with TRBJ1-2, with D uncertain. Germline V gene sequence: CDR1 SGHTA, CDR2 FQGNSA. The CDR3 is 16 amino acids. Between the trimmed V and J ends, which lost 1 base and 5 bases, there was a span of 17 bases. The CDR3 DNA follows: TGTGCCAGCAGCTTAGACTCGGACGCCCTTTTGTATGGCTACACCTTC. This translates into CASSLDSDALLYGYTF.

V is TRBV6-1 and J is TRBJ2-1, with TRBD2 matching over 11 bases. The CDR3 runs 16 residues. Germline V gives CDR1 MNHNS, CDR2 SASEGT. V was clipped by 3 bases and J by 9 bases; unmatched bases: 10. The CDR3 spells CASSDVAGGPKPEQFF. The CDR3 bases are TGTGCCAGCAGTGACGTAGCGGGAGGGCCTAAGCCTGAGCAGTTCTTC.

The V gene is TRBV7-3, the J gene TRBJ1-1; the D is unclear. Germline V gene lookup returns CDR1 SGHTA and CDR2 FQGTGA. This CDR3 has 12 amino acids. V shed 3 bases and J shed 10 bases, with 12 bases lying between them. The CDR3 loop reads CASSLHPGVAFF. CDR3 bases: TGTGCCAGCAGCTTGCACCCTGGGGTAGCTTTCTTT.

This clonotype was counted between two and nine times. V is TRBV24-1 and J is TRBJ2-1; D gene ambiguous. V lost 3 bases, J lost 9 bases, and 14 bases lay in between. The CDR3 has 14 residues. In germline, CDR1 is KGHDR, CDR2 SFDVKD. CDR3 sequence (DNA): TGTGCCACCAGTGATCCCCGTTCGACTCCTGAGCAGTTCTTC. Its translation is CATSDPRSTPEQFF.

A few counts support this clonotype. V and J are TRBV18 and TRBJ2-1, with unresolved D. The CDR3 length is 14 residues. The V end was cut by 5 bases, the J end by 0 bases, with 8 bases between. Germline V lookup: CDR1 KGHSH, CDR2 LQKENI. The CDR3 here is CASSTYSSYNEQFF. As DNA, the CDR3 is TGTGCCAGCTCAACCTATAGCTCCTACAATGAGCAGTTCTTC.